This TCR beta chain was observed in a study of shared T cell receptors in the human thymus. The length of the CDR3 is 14 residues. Germline loops: CDR1 SGHRS, CDR2 YFSETQ. J gave up 7 bases and V 4 bases, and 6 bases lay outside the gene matches. Here immunoSEQ multiplex PCR was the method, and the copy in TCRdb shows in-frame clones only, minus some. Of over 350,000 clones listed, approximately 95% are singletons. The source of this sequence is a human donor. V is TRBV5-1 and J is TRBJ2-7; TRBD1 matches 12 bases. The sequenced sample consisted of thymocytes. This CDR3 reads CASSPGQGAQEQYF. CDR3 coding DNA: TGCGCCAGCAGCCCGGGACAGGGGGCGCAAGAGCAGTACTTC. The full variable domain, in which reference TRBV5-1 and TRBJ2-7 provide the parts outside the CDR3, is KAGVTQTPRYLIKTRGQQVTLSCSPISGHRSVSWYQQTPGQGLQFLFEYFSETQRNKGNFPGRFSGRQFSNSRSEMNVSTLELGDSALYLCASSPGQGAQEQYFGPGTRLTVT.